These 15 T cell receptor beta chains were all obtained from the same sample, sequenced in a study of early T cells in non-severe SARS-CoV-2 infection. TCRdb re-called the 5' RACE reads through MiXCR, storing one row per CDR3 protein. The sample has some 55,000 distinct CDR3 sequences, 12% seen once. Specimen: whole blood, collected at baseline. The source of these receptors is an adult who was a healthcare worker with PCR-confirmed SARS-CoV-2 infection or an uninfected control (not recorded which).

This chain connects TRBV28 to TRBJ2-4; maybe TRBD2 (6 bases). Per the germline V gene, CDR1 is MDHEN and CDR2 is SYDVKM. The CDR3 contains 15 residues. The V end was cut by 8 bases, the J end by 6 bases, with 20 bases between. CDR3 nucleotides: TGTGCCAGCTTCGGGGGAAGCGGTCGTTTAAACATTCAGTACTTC. Amino acids: CASFGGSGRLNIQYF.

Only a few counts were recorded for this clonotype. V usage is TRBV11-1 and J usage is TRBJ2-1, with a tentative D call TRBD1 (5 bases). The germline CDR1 and CDR2 sequences are SGHAT and FQDESV (reference sequence). The CDR3 runs 14 residues. Deletions cut 3 bases from V and 9 bases from J, with 15 bases between. The CDR3 spells CASSLAKGRGEQFF. The CDR3 DNA reads as TGTGCCAGCAGCTTGGCCAAGGGTAGGGGTGAGCAGTTCTTC.

The genes are TRBV28 and TRBJ2-2, with D possibly being TRBD1 (6 bases). Germline assignment: CDR1 MDHEN and CDR2 SYDVKM. Trimming removed 5 bases from V and 4 bases from J, with 20 bases in between. This CDR3 spans 17 amino acids. The CDR3 bases are TGTGCCAGCAGTGATCCCCGGACAGAGATTGGCACCGGGGAGCTGTTTTTT. It yields the protein CASSDPRTEIGTGELFF.

The rearrangement uses TRBV28 and TRBJ1-5, with a tentative D call TRBD1 (5 bases). V lost 6 bases and J 4 bases, leaving 16 bases between the germline ends. Germline V lookup: CDR1 MDHEN, CDR2 SYDVKM. The CDR3 has 15 residues. The CDR3 DNA sequence: TGTGCCAGCAGATCTCAGGGCCCGAGAAATCAGCCCCAGCATTTT. This encodes CASRSQGPRNQPQHF.

The table lists this clonotype with a few counts. The gene calls are TRBV19 and TRBJ2-7, with a weak D call TRBD1 (5 bases). This CDR3 spans 15 amino acids. The germline V and J ends were trimmed by 3 bases and 5 bases, with 17 bases remaining between them. Germline V gene data show CDR1 as LNHDA and CDR2 as SQIVND (reference sequence). The CDR3 DNA is TGTGCCAGTAGTATCCCCACCCCCACAGGTAACGAGCAGTACTTC. Translated, it gives CASSIPTPTGNEQYF.

The chain recombines TRBV7-2 with TRBJ2-3; D is possibly TRBD2 (6 bases). V lost 3 bases and J 5 bases, leaving 15 bases between the germline ends. The CDR3 sequence is 15 residues long. CDR1 and CDR2 from the germline V gene are SGHTA and FQGNSA. CDR3 nucleotides: TGTGCCAGCAGCTTTAGCGGCTACCGCATAGATACGCAGTATTTT. Translation gives CASSFSGYRIDTQYF. Complete variable domain (other parts from reference TRBV7-2 and TRBJ2-3): GAGVSQSPSNKVTEKGKDVELRCDPISGHTALYWYRQSLGQGLEFLIYFQGNSAPDKSGLPSDRFSAERTGGSVSTLTIQRTQQEDSAVYLCASSFSGYRIDTQYFGPGTRLTVL.

This clonotype has only one observation. The chain carries TRBV28 and TRBJ2-7; TRBD2 aligns across 10 bases. Germline V CDR1 and CDR2: MDHEN, SYDVKM. The CDR3 spans 17 residues. J lost 5 bases, V lost 6 bases, and 16 bases had no gene match. For the CDR3, the DNA is TGTGCCAGCAGCTTGGGATTCGCTAGCGGGAGCGGACACGAGCAGTACTTC. The encoded protein is CASSLGFASGSGHEQYF.

Only a few counts were recorded for this clonotype. A much more abundant neighbour one base away suggests this may be a read error. The genes are TRBV27 and TRBJ2-5; D unclear. Trimming removed 3 bases from V and 1 base from J, with 0 bases in between. The CDR3 length is 11 residues. The germline CDR1 and CDR2 sequences are MNHEY and SMNVEV (reference sequence). CDR3 sequence (DNA): TGTGCCAGCAGTTTCCAAGAGACCCAGTACTTC. It encodes CASSFQETQYF.

In DNA, the CDR3 is TGTGCCAGCAGCGTAGAATCAGGGGAAGTTGATGAGCAGTTCTTC. Translated: CASSVESGEVDEQFF. The chain combines TRBV9 with TRBJ2-1; a possible D gene is TRBD1 (6 bases). V was shortened by 0 bases and J by 8 bases, with 15 bases between the two germline ends. CDR1 is SGDLS, CDR2 YYNGEE, per germline. The CDR3 totals 15 residues.

This clonotype was picked up a small number of times. The V gene is TRBV2, the J gene TRBJ1-1, with 9 positions matching TRBD1. Losses at the gene ends were 5 bases for V and 4 bases for J; bases not matched to a gene: 2. The CDR3 extends over 13 amino acids. Germline CDR1 reads SNHLY; CDR2 reads FYNNEI. CDR3 sequence reads: CASSTQGATEAFF. CDR3 DNA sequence: TGTGCCAGCAGTACACAGGGGGCCACTGAAGCTTTCTTT.

The rearrangement links TRBV7-6 to TRBJ2-3, with 8 bases identical to TRBD1. V was pared by 6 bases and J by 3 bases, with 11 bases of the junction left unmatched. Germline V gene sequence: CDR1 SGHVS, CDR2 FNYEAQ. CDR3 size: 16 residues. The CDR3 DNA is TGTGCCAGCAGTTCGCCACAGGGGGAGATGACAGATACGCAGTATTTT. Its translation is CASSSPQGEMTDTQYF. Together with reference TRBV7-6 and TRBJ2-3, the CDR3 gives the full variable domain: GAGVSQSPRYKVTKRGQDVALRCDPISGHVSLYWYRQALGQGPEFLTYFNYEAQQDKSGLPNDRFSAERPEGSISTLTIQRTEQRDSAMYRCASSSPQGEMTDTQYFGPGTRLTVL.

Details on this clonotype: This clone may be a read error of a much larger clone one base away. In nucleotides, the CDR3 is TGTGCCAGCAGCCCCAGACTAGCGCCAAATCATAGTGAGCAGTTCTTC. Translating it yields CASSPRLAPNHSEQFF. This sequence joins TRBV7-9 and TRBJ2-1, with 8 bases identical to TRBD2. CDR1 is SEHNR and CDR2 is FQNEAQ in the germline V gene (reference sequence). V was clipped by 5 bases and J by 9 bases; unmatched bases: 15. This CDR3 has 16 residues. The complete variable domain, with remaining parts taken from reference TRBV7-9 and TRBJ2-1, reads DTGVSQNPRHKITKRGQNVTFRCDPISEHNRLYWYRQTLGQGPEFLTYFQNEAQLEKSRLLSDRFSAERPKGSFSTLEIQRTEQGDSAMYLCASSPRLAPNHSEQFFGPGTRLTVL.

The gene calls are TRBV27 and TRBJ2-3, with 9 bases identical to TRBD2. CDR1 and CDR2 (germline): MNHEY, SMNVEV (reference sequence). Trimming removed 5 bases from V and 3 bases from J; junction bases left unmatched: 6. This CDR3 comprises 15 residues. As DNA, the CDR3 is TGTGCCAGCAGTCCAGGACTAGCGCGGACAGATACGCAGTATTTT. This codes for CASSPGLARTDTQYF.

This clonotype was detected ten times or more. This rearrangement joins TRBV6-1 to TRBJ1-2, with 7 bases identical to TRBD1. The CDR3 contains 16 residues. V lost 0 bases and J lost 3; bases outside the gene matches: 7. Germline CDR1 MNHNS, CDR2 SASEGT. CDR3: CASSEAAGTVDYGYTF. DNA of the CDR3: TGTGCCAGCAGTGAAGCCGCGGGGACAGTGGACTATGGCTACACCTTC.

The gene calls are TRBV27 and TRBJ2-6; perhaps TRBD1 as D (5 bases). CDR3 size: 16 residues. Trimming removed 6 bases at V and 4 bases at J, with 16 bases between. In germline, CDR1 is MNHEY, CDR2 SMNVEV (reference sequence). The CDR3 region is CASSPRGISGANVLTF. The CDR3 region has the DNA TGTGCCAGCAGCCCAAGGGGAATCTCCGGGGCCAACGTCCTGACTTTC.